The present entry profiles one T cell receptor (beta chain) with its context. The target antigen is unknown. This CDR3 has 15 amino acids. Trimming left V 10 bases short and J 0 bases short, with 18 bases between. CDR1 and CDR2 from the germline V gene are ENHRY and SYGVKD. Oncomine TCR Beta short-read sequencing was applied to DNA from cultured CD4+ T cells. TCRdb analysed the PCR reads with MiXCR anew, one entry per CDR3 protein. The top ten hold less than 45% of the sample, which has 6,100 or so distinct CDR3 sequences, roughly 48% seen once. Treatment denoted: approximately 10-day PBMC culture with coronavirus spike peptide pools or control peptides (ViraFEST assay). The collection of CD4+ T cells from the unexposed donor took place before the COVID-19 pandemic (2011-2018). Once peptide pools had expanded antigen-specific T cells, ViraFEST sequenced TCRs. These data originate in a study of vaccination and CD4 T cells after COVID-19. Study background: The study collected post-vaccine samples a median 72 days after dose two, with a range of 14 to 241. Overlapping SARS-CoV-2, HCoV-NL63, HCoV-OC43 and HCoV-229E spike peptides were used to stimulate cells.

This receptor was obtained from a human donor in good health. V and J are TRBV10-3 and TRBJ1-2; D is possibly TRBD1 (5 bases). The sequenced material came from CD4+ T cells from blood, cultured in vitro. The CDR3 bases are TGTGCCACCCGACCAGAGAGAGGGGCTAACTATGGCTACACCTTC. Amino acids: CATRPERGANYGYTF.